This T cell receptor (beta chain) was found in a study of technical replicates of blood from four donors. In germline, CDR1 is SGHAT, CDR2 FQNNGV. The length of the CDR3 is 16 residues. The J segment lost 0 bases and the V segment lost 2 bases, leaving 4 bases of the junction unmatched. Here immunoSEQ multiplex PCR was the method, and the copy in TCRdb shows in-frame clones only, minus some. Among some 60,000 clones listed, 75% to 95% were seen once. The chain couples TRBV11-2 to TRBJ2-1; 7 bases map to TRBD2. This clonotype was obtained from a human donor in good health. Some clones in this sample may be carry-over from other donors' samples. Sequenced sample: PBMCs. In DNA, the CDR3 is TGTGCCAGCAGCTTATGGGGCGGGAGCTCCTACAATGAGCAGTTCTTC. Translation gives CASSLWGGSSYNEQFF.